This paragraph reports one T cell receptor (beta chain). This record comes from a study of OX40 agonist ivuxolimab in advanced cancers. CDR1 is SGHRS, CDR2 YFSETQ, per germline. This CDR3 region has 13 residues. Trimming removed 5 bases at V and 0 bases at J, with 7 bases between. Profiling relied on immunoSEQ multiplex PCR, and the TCRdb table lists in-frame clones only, not all of them. The repertoire has 55,000 to 70,000 clones, around nine tenths of them found once; the top ten carry 0.8% to 1.2%. This sequence was found in an adult with an advanced solid tumor such as melanoma, head and neck, liver or kidney cancer. This chain connects TRBV5-1 to TRBJ2-3; D call uncertain. Sequences were derived from CD4+ or CD8+ T cells sorted from blood, sampled in a trial of the OX40 agonist ivuxolimab. Here the CDR3 reads CASRETSTDTQYF. The CDR3 DNA reads as TGCGCCAGCAGAGAAACTAGCACAGATACGCAGTATTTT.